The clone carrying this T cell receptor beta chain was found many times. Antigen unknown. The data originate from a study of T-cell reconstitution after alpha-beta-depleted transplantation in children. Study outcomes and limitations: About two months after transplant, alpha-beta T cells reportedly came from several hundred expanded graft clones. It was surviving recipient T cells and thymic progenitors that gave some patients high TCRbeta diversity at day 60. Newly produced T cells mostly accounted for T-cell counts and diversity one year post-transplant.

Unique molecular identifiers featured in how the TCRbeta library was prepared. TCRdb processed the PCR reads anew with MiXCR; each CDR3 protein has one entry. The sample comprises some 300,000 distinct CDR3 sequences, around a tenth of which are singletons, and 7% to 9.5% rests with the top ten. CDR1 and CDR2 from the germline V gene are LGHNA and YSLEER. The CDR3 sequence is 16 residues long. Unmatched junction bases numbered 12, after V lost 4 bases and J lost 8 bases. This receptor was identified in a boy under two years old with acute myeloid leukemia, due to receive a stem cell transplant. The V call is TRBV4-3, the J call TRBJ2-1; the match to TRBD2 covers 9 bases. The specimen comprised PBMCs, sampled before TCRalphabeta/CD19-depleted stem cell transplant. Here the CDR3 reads CASSLLQAGGSYEQFF. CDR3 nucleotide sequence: TGCGCCAGCAGCCTCCTCCAGGCGGGAGGGTCGTATGAGCAGTTCTTC.